This entry is about one T cell receptor (beta chain). The antigen remains unidentified. CDR1 is MNHNY, CDR2 SVGAGI, per germline (reference sequence). The CDR3 spans 14 residues. V dropped 2 bases and J dropped 0 bases, with 8 bases sitting between them. The data belong to a study of T cell clonotyping in hematopoietic cell transplantation. Study summary: Recipients' pretransplant samples followed cytoreduction.

The time point is: recipient sample about 28 days before transplant, after cytoreduction. Here immunoSEQ multiplex PCR was the method, and the copy in TCRdb shows in-frame clones only, minus some. Here the sample spans about 36,000 clones, 90% to 95% being singletons. Regarding the study as a whole: Recipient TCR diversity dropped after transplant; expanded clonotypes rose from day 30 to 180. Few recipient clonotypes overlapped donors; over 97% were de novo at given depth. Cells were unsorted, so CD4 and CD8 contributions were not separated.

The sample was peripheral blood mononuclear cells, taken before stem cell transplant. The TCR was taken from a man aged 40-55 years with chronic myeloid leukemia. Some clones in this sample may be carry-over from other donors' samples. The gene calls are TRBV6-6 and TRBJ2-7; tentatively, D is TRBD2 (6 bases). The CDR3 sequence is CASSYTTSSYEQYF. In DNA form, the CDR3 reads TGTGCCAGCAGTTACACGACTAGCTCCTACGAGCAGTACTTC.